Sequencing of this T cell receptor (beta chain) was carried out in a study of T cells in Graves' hyperthyroidism and ophthalmopathy. Regarding the study as a whole: Ophthalmopathy was distinguished from stable hyperthyroidism by 13 V-J signatures.

The sample holds one count of this clonotype. Its target is not known. Germline V CDR1 and CDR2: SQVTM, ANQGSEA. The V end lost 7 bases, the J end lost 6 bases, and 16 bases lay between the germline ends. This CDR3 contains 12 residues. Amplification of TCR beta CDR3 regions used RNA as the template. The HTBI primer set served for first-round RT-PCR of the TCR CDR3. TCRdb used MiXCR to reprocess the multiplex PCR reads, holding one entry per CDR3 protein. The sample carries about 540,000 distinct CDR3 sequences, roughly 46% recorded once. An absence of ophthalmopathy progression within 18 months meant stable Graves' hyperthyroidism.

The rearrangement links TRBV29-1 to TRBJ2-7; TRBD2 is a possible D gene (5 bases). This clonotype was sampled from a woman between 18 and 29 years old with Graves' hyperthyroidism. The sequenced material came from peripheral blood or thyroid tissue (not recorded which). The DNA of the CDR3 is TGCAGCGGGTCGAGTGGGAGCTCCGAGCAGTACTTC. Its protein is CSGSSGSSEQYF.